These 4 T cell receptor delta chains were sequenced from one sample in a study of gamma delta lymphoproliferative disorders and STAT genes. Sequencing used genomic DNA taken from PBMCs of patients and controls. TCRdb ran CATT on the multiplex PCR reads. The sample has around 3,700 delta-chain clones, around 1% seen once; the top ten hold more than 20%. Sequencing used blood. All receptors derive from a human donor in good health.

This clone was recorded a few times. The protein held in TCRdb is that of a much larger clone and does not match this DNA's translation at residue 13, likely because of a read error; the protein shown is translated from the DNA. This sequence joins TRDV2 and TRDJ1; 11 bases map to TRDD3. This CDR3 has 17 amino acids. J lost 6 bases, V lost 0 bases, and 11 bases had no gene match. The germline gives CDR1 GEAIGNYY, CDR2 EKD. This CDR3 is CACDTEYWGISANKLIF. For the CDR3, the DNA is TGTGCCTGTGACACCGAGTACTGGGGGATAAGTGCCAATAAACTCATCTTT.

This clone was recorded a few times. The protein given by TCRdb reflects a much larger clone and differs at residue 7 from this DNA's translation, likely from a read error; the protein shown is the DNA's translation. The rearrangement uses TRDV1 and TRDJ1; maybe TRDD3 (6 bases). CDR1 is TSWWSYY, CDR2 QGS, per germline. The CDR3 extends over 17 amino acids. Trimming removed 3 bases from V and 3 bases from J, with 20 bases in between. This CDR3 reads CALGDLRDKSPPDKLIF. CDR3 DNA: TGTGCTCTTGGGGACCTGAGGGATAAGTCCCCCCCCGATAAACTCATCTTT.

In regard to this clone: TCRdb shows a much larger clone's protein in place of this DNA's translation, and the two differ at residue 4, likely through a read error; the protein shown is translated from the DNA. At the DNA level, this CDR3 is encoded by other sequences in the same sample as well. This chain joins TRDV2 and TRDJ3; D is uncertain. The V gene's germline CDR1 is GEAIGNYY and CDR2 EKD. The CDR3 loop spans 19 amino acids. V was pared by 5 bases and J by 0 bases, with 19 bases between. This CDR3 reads CACGRIGGKSSWDTRQMFF. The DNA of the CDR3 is TGTGCCTGTGGCAGGATTGGAGGGAAAAGCTCCTGGGACACCCGACAGATGTTTTTC.

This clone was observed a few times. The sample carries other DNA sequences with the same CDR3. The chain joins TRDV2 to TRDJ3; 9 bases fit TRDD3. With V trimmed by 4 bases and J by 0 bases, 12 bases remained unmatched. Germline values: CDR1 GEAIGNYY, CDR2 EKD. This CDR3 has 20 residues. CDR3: CACDPVLGDKSSWDTRQMFF. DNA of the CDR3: TGTGCCTGTGATCCCGTACTGGGGGACAAGAGCTCCTGGGACACCCGACAGATGTTTTTC.